This T cell receptor beta chain was captured by sequencing in a study of blood T cells in healthy people across ages. Points from the study as a whole: Long-lived donors carried more naive CD4+ cells and greater diversity than aged donors. Researchers judged that diversity estimates from one million T cells fell short of true values.

This CDR3 has 14 amino acids. The second PCR ran roughly 7 to 11 cycles with a sample-barcoded 5' primer and J-beta primers. Tagging of each cDNA molecule was performed by a template-switch adaptor with 12 random nucleotides. TCRdb passed the 5' RACE reads through MiXCR, listing each CDR3 protein once. The sample carries roughly 800,000 distinct CDR3 sequences, roughly 50% recorded once. This clonotype occurred once. Its antigen remains unknown. This clonotype originated in a man aged 25 to 40 in good health. The sample was blood. The rearrangement joins TRBV21-1 to TRBJ1-1; TRBD1, the table's D call, lacks a check against the DNA. TRBV21-1 is marked as a pseudogene. In nucleotides, the CDR3 is TGTGCCAGCAGCAAAGGAGAGGGGGTCGCTGAAGCTTTCTTT. This translates into CASSKGEGVAEAFF.